The clone carrying this TCR beta chain has at least ten counts. The antigen remains unidentified. Amplified TCR beta CDR3 regions were obtained using RNA transcripts as template. First-round RT-PCR with HTBI primers preceded a second-round multiplex PCR. TCRdb passed the multiplex PCR reads through MiXCR, listing each CDR3 protein once. Of about 740,000 distinct CDR3 sequences listed, roughly two fifths are singletons. This sample is part of a study of Graves' ophthalmopathy and Graves' hyperthyroidism. Findings and limits, study-wide: From stable hyperthyroidism, ophthalmopathy was separated by a 13-signature model with 85% to 90% sensitivity and over 70% specificity.

Fresh peripheral blood (approximately 10 ml) yielded the PBMCs. CDR1 is MGHDK and CDR2 is SYGVNS in the germline V gene. The V end was cut by 8 bases, the J end by 1 base, with 11 bases between. The CDR3 extends over 13 amino acids. This sequence originates from an adult man with Graves' ophthalmopathy. This sequence joins TRBV25-1 and TRBJ2-5; D is tentatively TRBD1 or TRBD2 (5 bases each). What was sequenced was peripheral blood. The CDR3 loop reads CASGGWVQETQYF. In DNA, the CDR3 is TGTGCCAGCGGGGGTTGGGTCCAAGAGACCCAGTACTTC. Using reference TRBV25-1 and TRBJ2-5 for the parts outside the CDR3, the full variable domain is EADIYQTPRYLVIGTGKKITLECSQTMGHDKMYWYQQDPGMELHLIHYSYGVNSTEKGDLSSESTVSRIRTEHFPLTLESARPSHTSQYLCASGGWVQETQYFGPGTRLLVL.